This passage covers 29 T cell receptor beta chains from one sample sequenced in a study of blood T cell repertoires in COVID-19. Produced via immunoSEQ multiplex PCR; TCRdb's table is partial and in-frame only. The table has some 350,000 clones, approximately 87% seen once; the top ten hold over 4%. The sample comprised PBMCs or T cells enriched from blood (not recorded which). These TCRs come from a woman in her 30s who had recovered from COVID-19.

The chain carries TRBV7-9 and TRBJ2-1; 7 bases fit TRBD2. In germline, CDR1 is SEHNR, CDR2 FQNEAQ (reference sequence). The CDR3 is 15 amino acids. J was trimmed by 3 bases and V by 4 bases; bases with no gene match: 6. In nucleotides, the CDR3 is TGTGCCAGCAGCTCCACGGGGGGACTCTACAATGAGCAGTTCTTC. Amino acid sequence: CASSSTGGLYNEQFF.

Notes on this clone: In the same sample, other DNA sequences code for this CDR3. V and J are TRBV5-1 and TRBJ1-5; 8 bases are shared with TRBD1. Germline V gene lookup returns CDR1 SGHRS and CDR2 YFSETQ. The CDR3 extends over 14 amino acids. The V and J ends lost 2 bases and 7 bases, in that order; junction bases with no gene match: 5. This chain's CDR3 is CASSLDRGGQPQHF. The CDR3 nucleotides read TGCGCCAGCAGCTTAGACAGGGGCGGGCAGCCCCAGCATTTT.

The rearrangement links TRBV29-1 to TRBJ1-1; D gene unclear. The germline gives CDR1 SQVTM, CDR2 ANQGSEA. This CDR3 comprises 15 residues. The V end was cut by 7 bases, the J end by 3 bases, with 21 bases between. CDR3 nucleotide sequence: TGCAGCGGAGAGAGGTGGGAGGGTGAGGACACTGAAGCTTTCTTT. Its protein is CSGERWEGEDTEAFF.

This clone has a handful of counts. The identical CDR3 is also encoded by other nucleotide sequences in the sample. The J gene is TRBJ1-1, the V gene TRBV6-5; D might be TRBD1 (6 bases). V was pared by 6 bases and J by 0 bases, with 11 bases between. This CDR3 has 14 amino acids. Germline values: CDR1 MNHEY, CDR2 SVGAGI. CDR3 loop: CASSIGQLNTEAFF. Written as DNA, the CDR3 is TGTGCCAGCAGCATTGGACAGCTGAACACTGAAGCTTTCTTT.

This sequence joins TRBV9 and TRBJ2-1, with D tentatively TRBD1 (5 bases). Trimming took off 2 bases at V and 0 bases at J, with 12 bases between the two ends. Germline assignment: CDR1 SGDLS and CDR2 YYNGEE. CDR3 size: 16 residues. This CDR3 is CASSVHYTGSYNEQFF. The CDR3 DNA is TGTGCCAGCAGCGTCCACTATACAGGCTCCTACAATGAGCAGTTCTTC.

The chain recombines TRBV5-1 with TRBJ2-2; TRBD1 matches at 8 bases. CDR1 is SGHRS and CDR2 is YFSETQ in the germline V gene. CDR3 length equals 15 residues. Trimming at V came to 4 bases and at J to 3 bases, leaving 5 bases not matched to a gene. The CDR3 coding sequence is TGCGCCAGCAGCATTGACAGGGGAGACACCGGGGAGCTGTTTTTT. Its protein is CASSIDRGDTGELFF.

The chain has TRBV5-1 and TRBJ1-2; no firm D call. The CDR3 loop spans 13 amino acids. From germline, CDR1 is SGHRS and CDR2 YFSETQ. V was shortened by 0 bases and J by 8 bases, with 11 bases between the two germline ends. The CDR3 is CASSLDYERGYTF. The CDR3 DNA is TGCGCCAGCAGCTTGGATTACGAGAGGGGCTACACCTTC. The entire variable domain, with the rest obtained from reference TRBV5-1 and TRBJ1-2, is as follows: KAGVTQTPRYLIKTRGQQVTLSCSPISGHRSVSWYQQTPGQGLQFLFEYFSETQRNKGNFPGRFSGRQFSNSRSEMNVSTLELGDSALYLCASSLDYERGYTFGSGTRLTVV.

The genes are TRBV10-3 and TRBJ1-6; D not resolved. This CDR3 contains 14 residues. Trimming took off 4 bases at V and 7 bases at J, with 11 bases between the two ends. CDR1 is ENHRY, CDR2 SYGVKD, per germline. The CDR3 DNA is TGTGCCATCAGTGGGCCTGGAGTCAATTCACCCCTCCACTTT. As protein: CAISGPGVNSPLHF.

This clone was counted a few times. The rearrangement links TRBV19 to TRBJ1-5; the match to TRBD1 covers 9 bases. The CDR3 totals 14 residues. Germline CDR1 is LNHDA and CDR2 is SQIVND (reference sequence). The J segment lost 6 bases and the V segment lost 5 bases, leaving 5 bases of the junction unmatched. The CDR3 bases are TGTGCCAGTAGTCTTCGACAGGGGGTTCAGCCCCAGCATTTT. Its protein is CASSLRQGVQPQHF.

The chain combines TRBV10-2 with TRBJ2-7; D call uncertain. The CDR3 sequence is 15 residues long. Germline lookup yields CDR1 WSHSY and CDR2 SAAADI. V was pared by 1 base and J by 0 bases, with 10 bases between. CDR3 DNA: TGCGCCAGCAGTGAGTTGGAGATGAGCTCCTACGAGCAGTACTTC. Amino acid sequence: CASSELEMSSYEQYF.

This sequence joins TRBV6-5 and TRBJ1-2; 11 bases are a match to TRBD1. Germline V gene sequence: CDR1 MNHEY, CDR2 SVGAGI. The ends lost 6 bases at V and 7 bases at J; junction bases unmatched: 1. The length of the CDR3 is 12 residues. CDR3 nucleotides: TGTGCCAGCAGAGGACAGGGGGCTGGCTACACCTTC. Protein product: CASRGQGAGYTF.

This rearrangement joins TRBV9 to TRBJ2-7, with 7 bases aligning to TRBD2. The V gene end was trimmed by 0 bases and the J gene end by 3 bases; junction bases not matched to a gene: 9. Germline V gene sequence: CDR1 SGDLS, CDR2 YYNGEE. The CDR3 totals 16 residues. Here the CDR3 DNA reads TGTGCCAGCAGCGTAGTGAGCGGGGTTCCCATCTACGAGCAGTACTTC. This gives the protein CASSVVSGVPIYEQYF.

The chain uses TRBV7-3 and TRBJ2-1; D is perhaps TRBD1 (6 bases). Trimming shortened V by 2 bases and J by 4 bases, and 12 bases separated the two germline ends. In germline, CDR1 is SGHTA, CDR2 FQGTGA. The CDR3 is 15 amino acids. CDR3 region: CASSLAGAGYNEQFF. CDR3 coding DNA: TGTGCCAGCAGCTTAGCAGGGGCGGGTTACAATGAGCAGTTCTTC.

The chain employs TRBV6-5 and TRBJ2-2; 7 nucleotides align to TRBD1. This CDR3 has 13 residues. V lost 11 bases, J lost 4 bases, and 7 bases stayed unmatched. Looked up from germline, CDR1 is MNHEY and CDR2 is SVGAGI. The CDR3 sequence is CASRQGPTGELFF. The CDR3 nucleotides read TGTGCCTCCCGACAGGGCCCCACCGGGGAGCTGTTTTTT.

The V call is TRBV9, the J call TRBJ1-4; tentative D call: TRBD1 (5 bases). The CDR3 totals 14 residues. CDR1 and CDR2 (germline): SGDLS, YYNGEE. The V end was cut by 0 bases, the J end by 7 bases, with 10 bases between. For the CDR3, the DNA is TGTGCCAGCAGCGTAGGTGCAGGGTCTGAAAAACTGTTTTTT. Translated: CASSVGAGSEKLFF.

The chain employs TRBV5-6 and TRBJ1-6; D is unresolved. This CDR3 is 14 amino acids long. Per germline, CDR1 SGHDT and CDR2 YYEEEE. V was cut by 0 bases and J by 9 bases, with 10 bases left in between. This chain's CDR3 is CASSLGAVSSPLHF. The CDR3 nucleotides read TGTGCCAGCAGCTTGGGGGCAGTGAGTTCACCCCTCCACTTT.

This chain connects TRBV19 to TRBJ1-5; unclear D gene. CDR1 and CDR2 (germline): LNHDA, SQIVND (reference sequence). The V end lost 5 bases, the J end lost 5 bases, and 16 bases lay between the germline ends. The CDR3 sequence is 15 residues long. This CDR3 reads CASSPPRPSYQPQHF. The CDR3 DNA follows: TGTGCCAGTAGTCCTCCTAGGCCTTCTTATCAGCCCCAGCATTTT.

The CDR3: CASRRTGYTDTQYF. CDR3 nucleotides: TGCGCCAGCAGGCGGACAGGGTACACAGATACGCAGTATTTT. The chain recombines TRBV4-1 with TRBJ2-3, with 8 bases aligning to TRBD1. Unmatched junction bases numbered 4, after V lost 6 bases and J lost 2 bases. CDR3 length: 14 amino acids. The germline V gene has CDR1 MGHRA and CDR2 YSYEKL.

This CDR3 reads CASSLVRGSPLHF. CDR3 DNA sequence: TGTGCCAGCAGCTTGGTCCGGGGTTCACCCCTCCACTTT. The rearrangement links TRBV7-9 to TRBJ1-6; no firm D call. The germline gives CDR1 SEHNR, CDR2 FQNEAQ (reference sequence). Trimming pared 3 bases from V and 9 bases from J, leaving 9 bases between. The CDR3 covers 13 residues.

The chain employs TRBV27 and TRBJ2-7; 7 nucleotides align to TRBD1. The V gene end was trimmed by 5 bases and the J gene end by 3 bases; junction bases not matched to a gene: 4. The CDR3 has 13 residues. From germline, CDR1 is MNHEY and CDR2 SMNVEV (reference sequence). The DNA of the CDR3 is TGTGCCAGCAGTCCCCGACAGGGCTACGAGCAGTACTTC. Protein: CASSPRQGYEQYF.

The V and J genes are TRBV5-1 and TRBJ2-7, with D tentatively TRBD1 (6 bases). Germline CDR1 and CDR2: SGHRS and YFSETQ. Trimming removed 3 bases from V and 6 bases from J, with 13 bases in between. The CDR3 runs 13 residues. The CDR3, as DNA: TGCGCCAGCAGCTCCACAGGGTACGGCGAGCAGTACTTC. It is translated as CASSSTGYGEQYF.

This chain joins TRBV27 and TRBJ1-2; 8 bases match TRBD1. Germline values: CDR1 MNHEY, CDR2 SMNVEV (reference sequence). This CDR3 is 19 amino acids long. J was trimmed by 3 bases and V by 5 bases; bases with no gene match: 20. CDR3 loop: CASSPRRGSGGLTDYGYTF. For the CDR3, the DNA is TGTGCCAGCAGTCCACGCCGGGGGTCAGGGGGCCTAACCGACTATGGCTACACCTTC.

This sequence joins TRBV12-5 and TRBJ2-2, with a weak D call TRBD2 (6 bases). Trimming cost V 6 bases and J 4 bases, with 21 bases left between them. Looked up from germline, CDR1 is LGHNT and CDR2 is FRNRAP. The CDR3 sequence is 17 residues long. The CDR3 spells CASGKSGGPYGTGELFF. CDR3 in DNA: TGTGCTAGTGGCAAATCCGGGGGACCGTACGGCACCGGGGAGCTGTTTTTT.

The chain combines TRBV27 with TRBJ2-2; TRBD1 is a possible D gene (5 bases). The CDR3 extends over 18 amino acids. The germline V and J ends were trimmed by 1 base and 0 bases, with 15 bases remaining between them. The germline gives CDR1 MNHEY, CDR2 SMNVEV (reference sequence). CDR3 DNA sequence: TGTGCCAGCAGTTTATACTATGACAGAGTAGCGAACACCGGGGAGCTGTTTTTT. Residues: CASSLYYDRVANTGELFF.

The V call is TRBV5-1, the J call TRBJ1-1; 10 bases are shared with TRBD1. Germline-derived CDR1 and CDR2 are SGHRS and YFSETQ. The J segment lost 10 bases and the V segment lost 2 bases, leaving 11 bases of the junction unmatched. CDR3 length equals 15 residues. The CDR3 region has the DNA TGCGCCAGCAGCTTATTAGGACAGGGGGTCGAAGGAGCTTTCTTT. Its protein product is CASSLLGQGVEGAFF. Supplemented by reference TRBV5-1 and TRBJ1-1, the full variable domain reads KAGVTQTPRYLIKTRGQQVTLSCSPISGHRSVSWYQQTPGQGLQFLFEYFSETQRNKGNFPGRFSGRQFSNSRSEMNVSTLELGDSALYLCASSLLGQGVEGAFFGQGTRLTVV.

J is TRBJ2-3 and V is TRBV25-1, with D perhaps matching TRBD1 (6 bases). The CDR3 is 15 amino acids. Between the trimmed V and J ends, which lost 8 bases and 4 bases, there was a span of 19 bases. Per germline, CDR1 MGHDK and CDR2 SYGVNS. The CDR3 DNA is TGTGCCAGCGCAGGAGCCGGGACATTCGCAGATACGCAGTATTTT. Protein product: CASAGAGTFADTQYF. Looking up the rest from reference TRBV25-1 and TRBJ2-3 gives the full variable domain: EADIYQTPRYLVIGTGKKITLECSQTMGHDKMYWYQQDPGMELHLIHYSYGVNSTEKGDLSSESTVSRIRTEHFPLTLESARPSHTSQYLCASAGAGTFADTQYFGPGTRLTVL.

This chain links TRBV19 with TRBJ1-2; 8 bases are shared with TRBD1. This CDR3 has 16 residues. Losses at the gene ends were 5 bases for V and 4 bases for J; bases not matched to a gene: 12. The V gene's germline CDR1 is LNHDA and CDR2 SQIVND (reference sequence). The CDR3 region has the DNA TGTGCCAGTAGTTCCGTACAGGGGGGAGGCGTCTATGGCTACACCTTC. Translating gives CASSSVQGGGVYGYTF.

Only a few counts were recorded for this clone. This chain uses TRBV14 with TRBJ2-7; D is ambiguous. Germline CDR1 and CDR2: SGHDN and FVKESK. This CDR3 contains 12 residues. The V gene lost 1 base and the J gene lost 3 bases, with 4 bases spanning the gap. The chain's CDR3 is CASSQGHYEQYF. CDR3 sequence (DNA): TGTGCCAGCAGCCAAGGACACTACGAGCAGTACTTC.

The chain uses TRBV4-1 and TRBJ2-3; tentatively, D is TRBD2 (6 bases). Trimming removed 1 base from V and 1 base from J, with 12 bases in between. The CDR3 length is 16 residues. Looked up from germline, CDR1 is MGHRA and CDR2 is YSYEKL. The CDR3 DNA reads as TGCGCCAGCAGCCAAGGGAGACTAGTGGGCACAGATACGCAGTATTTT. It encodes CASSQGRLVGTDTQYF.